This section outlines one T cell receptor (beta chain) sequence together with its context. This clone has a handful of counts. It has no known antigen specificity. Nothing much larger sits one base from this clone, and base qualities are not available. Using the deep immunoSEQ assay, TCR CDR3 regions were amplified from genomic DNA by multiplex PCR. Extracted genomic DNA from each cell subset was distributed evenly across all wells of several immunoSEQ 96-well plates, and each plate was treated as a replicate. For sorted subsets, about 200 ng genomic DNA, equal to 25,000 to 35,000 T cell genomes, was loaded into each replicate PCR. Purified libraries were quantified with a Qubit 3.0 fluorometer, sized on a Bioanalyzer 2100, and re-quantified with the KAPA Library Quantification kit. Every immunoSEQ 96-well plate was sequenced on a separate single-read 150-cycle Illumina NextSeq 550 flow cell. Per the source publication's procedure: The immunoSEQ output contained only junctional sequences without quality scores, so filtering could not match that applied to full-length reads. To assign V/J genes and CDR3, sequences were annotated using PyIR, a Python wrapper for IgBLAST v1.9, with IMGT germline references. Reads with weak V/J assignments (E-value above 1e-6), missing CDR3, stop codons, out-of-frame junctions, or ambiguous translated residues were removed. V3J clonotypes were defined by identical inferred V gene, J gene, and CDR3 amino acid sequence. Percentage overlap between repertoires was computed as shared unique clonotypes divided by the size of the smaller repertoire. RTK rarefaction, the Chao1 estimator, and Recon v2.1 estimates of unobserved clonotypes were used to assess repertoire richness. OLGA was used to compute generation probabilities for all TCRbeta clonotypes that the gDNA method yielded from a few donors. Held by TCRdb, this immuneACCESS table contains in-frame sequences only and omits some clones. Under half of the omission traces to an unresolved V gene where checked; the cause of the rest is unknown. D and trimming were read from the DNA, whereas the V and J calls and clone size are those reported in that table. The sample profile shows fewer than 1.4 million clones; around three quarters of them were found once. 0.55% to 0.7% of the sample is held by the ten biggest clonotypes.

The data stem from a study of shared clonotypes between healthy human individuals (dated by TCRdb to the early 2020s). For the wider study: The cohort included three men and a couple of women between 18 and 49 years of age. Between about 0.8 and 9 billion PBMCs per donor were obtained by leukapheresis. To estimate repertoire size and how much clonotypes are shared between individuals, the study performed deep sequencing of blood TCR repertoires from a few healthy adults. To increase sequencing depth and limit assay-specific biases, different laboratories used diverse techniques to prepare libraries and sequence TCR repertoires. For each donor, CD4 naive and CD4 memory were each run on three plates, CD8 naive on two plates, and CD8 memory on one plate. Overall study results and their limits: Based on pairwise subsampling, the degree of clonotype sharing among donors was expected to be affected by sequencing depth. Even with the large sequencing depth, rarefaction of the sorted-subset datasets indicated that sequencing was incomplete. Compared with non-shared clonotypes, clonotypes shared by all four sorted-subset donors had higher generation probabilities. Sampling was restricted to blood, and TCR repertoires in tissue are likely to differ from TCR repertoires in blood. Larger estimated clonotype richness was generally found for naive subsets than for memory subsets. The genetic and exposure-history diversity represented was limited by the small number of donors. Sharing across four donors was observed for roughly 5% of naive CD4, about 4% of naive CD8, 2% to 2.5% of memory CD4, and about 0.4% of memory CD8 clonotypes.

The donors were healthy, HIV-negative adults with no recently reported acute infections or vaccinations. Every donor was a Caucasian adult living in Nashville, Tennessee, USA. CD4+ T cells were enriched through magnetic negative selection, after which naive cells were positively selected on CD45RA and the remaining negative fraction served as the memory subset. Blood was collected by leukapheresis, and PBMCs were isolated by Ficoll-Histopaque density gradient centrifugation and then cryopreserved in liquid nitrogen vapor phase. Analytical flow cytometry was used to check the purity and quantity of every magnetically sorted T cell population. Genomic DNA was isolated from every sorted fraction and measured by UV absorbance on a Nanodrop 2000c. CDR1 and CDR2 (SGDLS, YYNGEE) derive from the germline V gene. Taken from cysteine to phenylalanine, the CDR3 has 14 residues. Kept here is only the CDR3 DNA, which spans 42 bases and is read in frame from base 1. Trimming at the junction amounts to 1 base on V and 7 bases on J, and the germline ends lie 12 bases apart.

Recombination connected TRBV9 to TRBJ1-5; TRBD1 is perhaps the D gene, given 6 matching bases. The sequence came from a young man in good health. Some clones in this sample may be carry-over from other donors' samples. Sequencing was performed on memory CD4+ T cells from PBMCs. The meaning of the sample's cell subset or site label: CD45RA-negative fraction. CDR3 protein: CASSVSGANQPQHF. In nucleotides, the sequence is TGTGCCAGCAGCGTATCAGGGGCAAACCAGCCCCAGCATTTT.